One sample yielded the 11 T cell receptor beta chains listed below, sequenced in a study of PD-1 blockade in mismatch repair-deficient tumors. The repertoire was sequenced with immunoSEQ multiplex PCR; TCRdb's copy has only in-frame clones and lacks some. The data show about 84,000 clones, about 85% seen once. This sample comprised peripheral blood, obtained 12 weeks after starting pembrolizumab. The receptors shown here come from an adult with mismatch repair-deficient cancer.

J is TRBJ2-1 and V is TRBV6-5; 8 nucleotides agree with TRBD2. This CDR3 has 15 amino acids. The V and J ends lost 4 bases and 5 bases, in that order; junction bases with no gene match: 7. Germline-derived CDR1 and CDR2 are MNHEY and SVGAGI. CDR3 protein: CASSLSGSRHNEQFF. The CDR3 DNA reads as TGTGCCAGCAGTTTAAGCGGGAGTAGACACAATGAGCAGTTCTTC.

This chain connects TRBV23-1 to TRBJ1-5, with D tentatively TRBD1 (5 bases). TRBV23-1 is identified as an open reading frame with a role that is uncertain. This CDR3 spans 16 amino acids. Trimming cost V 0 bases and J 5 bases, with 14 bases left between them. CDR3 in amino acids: CASSQSLGQNHQPQHF. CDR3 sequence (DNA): TGCGCCAGCAGTCAATCTCTGGGGCAGAATCATCAGCCCCAGCATTTT.

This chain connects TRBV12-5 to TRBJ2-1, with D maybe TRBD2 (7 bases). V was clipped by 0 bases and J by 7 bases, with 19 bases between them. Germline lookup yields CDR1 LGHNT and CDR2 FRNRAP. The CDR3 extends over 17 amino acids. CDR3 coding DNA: TGTGCTAGTGGTTTGGTCCTAACAGGGAGGGTTGAAAATGAGCAGTTCTTC. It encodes CASGLVLTGRVENEQFF.

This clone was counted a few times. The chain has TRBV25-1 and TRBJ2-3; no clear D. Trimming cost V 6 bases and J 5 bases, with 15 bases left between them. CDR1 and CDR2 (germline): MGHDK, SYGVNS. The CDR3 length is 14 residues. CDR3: CASRNNVGLDTQYF. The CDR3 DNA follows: TGTGCCAGCAGGAATAATGTGGGTTTAGATACGCAGTATTTT.

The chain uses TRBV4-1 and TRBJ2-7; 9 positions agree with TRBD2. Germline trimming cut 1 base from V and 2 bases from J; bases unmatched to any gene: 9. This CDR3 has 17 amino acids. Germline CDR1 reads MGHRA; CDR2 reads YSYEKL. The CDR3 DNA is TGCGCCAGCAGCCAAGGACCTCGAGTAGCGGGGGCCTACGAGCAGTACTTC. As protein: CASSQGPRVAGAYEQYF.

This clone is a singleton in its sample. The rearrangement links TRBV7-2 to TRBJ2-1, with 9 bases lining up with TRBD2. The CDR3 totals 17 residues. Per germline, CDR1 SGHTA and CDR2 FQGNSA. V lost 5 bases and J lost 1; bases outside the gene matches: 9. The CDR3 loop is CASSPWGSGSSYNEQFF. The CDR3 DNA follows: TGTGCCAGCAGCCCCTGGGGTAGCGGGAGTTCCTACAATGAGCAGTTCTTC.

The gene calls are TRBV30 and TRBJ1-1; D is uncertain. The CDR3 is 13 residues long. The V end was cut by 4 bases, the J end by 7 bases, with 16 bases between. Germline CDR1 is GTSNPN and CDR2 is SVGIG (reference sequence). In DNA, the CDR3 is TGTGCCTGGAATCGTCTTGGGAAGGATGAAGCTTTCTTT. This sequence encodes CAWNRLGKDEAFF.

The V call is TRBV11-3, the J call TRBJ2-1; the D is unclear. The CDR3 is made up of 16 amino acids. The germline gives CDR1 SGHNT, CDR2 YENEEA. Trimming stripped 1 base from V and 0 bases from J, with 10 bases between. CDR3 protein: CASSLAPGRSYNEQFF. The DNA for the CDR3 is TGTGCCAGCAGCTTAGCCCCGGGTCGCTCCTACAATGAGCAGTTCTTC. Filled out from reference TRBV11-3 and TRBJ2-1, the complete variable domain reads EAGVVQSPRYKIIEKKQPVAFWCNPISGHNTLYWYLQNLGQGPELLIRYENEEAVDDSQLPKDRFSAERLKGVDSTLKIQPAELGDSAVYLCASSLAPGRSYNEQFFGPGTRLTVL.

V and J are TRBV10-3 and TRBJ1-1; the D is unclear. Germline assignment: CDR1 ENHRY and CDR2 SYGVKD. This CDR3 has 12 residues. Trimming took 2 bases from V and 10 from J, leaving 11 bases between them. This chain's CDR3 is CAISERAGSAFF. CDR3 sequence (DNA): TGTGCCATCAGTGAGAGGGCAGGTTCAGCTTTCTTT.

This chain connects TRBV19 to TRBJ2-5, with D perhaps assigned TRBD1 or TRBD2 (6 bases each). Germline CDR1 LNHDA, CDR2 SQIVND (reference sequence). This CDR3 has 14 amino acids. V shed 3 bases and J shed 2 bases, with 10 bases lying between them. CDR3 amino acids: CASSIWGAQETQYF. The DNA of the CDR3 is TGTGCCAGTAGTATTTGGGGGGCTCAAGAGACCCAGTACTTC. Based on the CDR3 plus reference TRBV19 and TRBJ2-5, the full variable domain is DGGITQSPKYLFRKEGQNVTLSCEQNLNHDAMYWYRQDPGQGLRLIYYSQIVNDFQKGDIAEGYSVSREKKESFPLTVTSAQKNPTAFYLCASSIWGAQETQYFGPGTRLLVL.

CDR3 protein: CAIRPAVDYGYTF. CDR3 bases: TGTGCCATCAGGCCGGCAGTGGACTATGGCTACACCTTC. This rearrangement joins TRBV10-3 to TRBJ1-2, with D unresolved. Germline-derived CDR1 and CDR2 are ENHRY and SYGVKD. The CDR3 extends over 13 amino acids. The V end lost 6 bases, the J end lost 3 bases, and 11 bases lay between the germline ends.